This T cell receptor beta chain was documented in a study of OX40 agonist ivuxolimab in advanced cancers. Study details: At doses from 0.01 to 10 mg/kg, patients were given intravenous ivuxolimab every 2 weeks. Overall study results and limits: Clonal expansion from baseline to week 6 occurred in both CD4+ and CD8+ T cells.

The assay was immunoSEQ multiplex PCR, and TCRdb's table has in-frame clones only and misses some. This sample has about 59,000 clones; almost 95% occur once, and the top ten carry approximately 19%. Germline V gene data show CDR1 as LNHDA and CDR2 as SQIVND (reference sequence). The junction had 10 bases not matched to a gene; V was cut back by 4 bases and J by 0 bases. This CDR3 comprises 17 residues. Turning to this clone: What it recognizes is unknown.

This rearrangement joins TRBV19 to TRBJ1-1; 8 nucleotides agree with TRBD1. The TCR originated in an adult with an advanced solid tumor such as melanoma, head and neck, liver or kidney cancer. Here the sequenced sample was CD4+ or CD8+ T cells sorted from blood, taken in a trial of the OX40 agonist ivuxolimab. CDR3 amino acids: CASSTPDRVLMNTEAFF. The CDR3 DNA is TGTGCCAGTAGTACCCCGGACAGGGTACTAATGAACACTGAAGCTTTCTTT. The entire variable domain, with the rest obtained from reference TRBV19 and TRBJ1-1, is as follows: DGGITQSPKYLFRKEGQNVTLSCEQNLNHDAMYWYRQDPGQGLRLIYYSQIVNDFQKGDIAEGYSVSREKKESFPLTVTSAQKNPTAFYLCASSTPDRVLMNTEAFFGQGTRLTVV.